One and the same sample provided the 18 T cell receptor beta chains below, sequenced in a study of cytomegalovirus exposure and HLA in healthy donors. Data came from immunoSEQ multiplex PCR; TCRdb stores just in-frame clones and leaves some out. The sample lists more than 95,000 clones; 86% were seen once. The sequencing input was PBMCs. All receptors come from a young man in good health and CMV-seronegative.

For the CDR3, the DNA is TGTGCCAGCAGTGAATCGGGTATGGACGAGCAGTACTTC. Amino acid sequence: CASSESGMDEQYF. The chain combines TRBV25-1 with TRBJ2-7; D uncertain. The CDR3 loop spans 13 amino acids. Trimming pared 1 base from V and 5 bases from J, leaving 9 bases between. Germline CDR1 is MGHDK and CDR2 is SYGVNS.

The rearrangement uses TRBV16 and TRBJ2-1, with D possibly being TRBD2 (6 bases). Looked up from germline, CDR1 is KGHSY and CDR2 is FQNENV. The CDR3 extends over 16 amino acids. Trimming removed 2 bases from V and 1 base from J, with 12 bases in between. CDR3 in DNA: TGTGCCAGCAGCCAAACGACTAGAAGGTCCTACAATGAGCAGTTCTTC. Protein product: CASSQTTRRSYNEQFF.

The DNA of the CDR3 is TGCAGCGTTGTAAGTGGGGCGAGTCAAGCTTTCTTT. Translation: CSVVSGASQAFF. The chain couples TRBV29-1 to TRBJ1-1, with D perhaps matching TRBD1 (5 bases). Germline lookup yields CDR1 SQVTM and CDR2 ANQGSEA. The CDR3 is made up of 12 amino acids. Trimming shortened V by 4 bases and J by 9 bases, and 15 bases separated the two germline ends.

This clone occurred a few times. The chain uses TRBV15 and TRBJ1-5; 8 bases are shared with TRBD1. Germline CDR1 is LNHNV and CDR2 is YYDKDF (reference sequence). CDR3 length equals 13 residues. The trim removed 5 bases at V and 5 bases at J, leaving 2 bases unmatched. The CDR3 coding sequence is TGTGCCACCAGCGGGACAGGCTATCAGCCCCAGCATTTT. Residues: CATSGTGYQPQHF.

The rearrangement uses TRBV27 and TRBJ2-3, with TRBD1 matching over 12 bases. Germline assignment: CDR1 MNHEY and CDR2 SMNVEV (reference sequence). Losses at the gene ends were 5 bases for V and 6 bases for J; bases not matched to a gene: 3. The CDR3 runs to 14 residues. The CDR3 is CASSPGTGGDTQYF. The CDR3 bases are TGTGCCAGCAGTCCGGGGACAGGGGGCGATACGCAGTATTTT.

V is TRBV2 and J is TRBJ2-1; 9 nucleotides agree with TRBD1. This CDR3 spans 13 amino acids. Trimming took 6 bases from V and 4 from J; bases not matched to a gene: 1. CDR1 and CDR2 (germline): SNHLY, FYNNEI. The CDR3 is CASRGQGYNEQFF. The CDR3 bases are TGTGCCAGCAGGGGACAGGGTTACAATGAGCAGTTCTTC.

This clone occurred a few times. The chain uses TRBV5-4 and TRBJ1-2, with D possibly matching TRBD1 (5 bases). Germline loops: CDR1 SGHNT, CDR2 YYREEE (reference sequence). The V end lost 0 bases, the J end lost 7 bases, and 10 bases lay between the germline ends. The length of the CDR3 is 13 residues. The CDR3 protein is CASSLAGNRGYTF. The DNA of the CDR3 is TGTGCCAGCAGCTTGGCAGGGAACCGTGGCTACACCTTC.

CDR3 DNA sequence: TGTGCCTCCGCAGCGGGGGGCCAGCTCACAGATACGCAGTATTTT. Amino acid sequence: CASAAGGQLTDTQYF. This rearrangement joins TRBV28 to TRBJ2-3; TRBD2 aligns across 9 bases. Germline values: CDR1 MDHEN, CDR2 SYDVKM. The J segment lost 2 bases and the V segment lost 11 bases, leaving 11 bases of the junction unmatched. The CDR3 sequence is 15 residues long.

The chain is built from TRBV6-5 and TRBJ1-5, with D possibly TRBD1 on 5 matching bases. The germline V gene encodes CDR1 MNHEY and CDR2 SVGAGI. V was pared by 8 bases and J by 5 bases, with 10 bases between. This CDR3 spans 12 amino acids. The CDR3 DNA follows: TGTGCCAGCGGCCCGGGGGATCAGCCCCAGCATTTT. Its protein product is CASGPGDQPQHF.

The rearrangement uses TRBV5-1 and TRBJ2-3, with TRBD2 identical over 15 bases. After removal of 0 bases from V and 4 bases from J, the junction contained 6 bases not matched to a gene. CDR3 size: 18 residues. Germline values: CDR1 SGHRS, CDR2 YFSETQ. CDR3 residues: CASSLAPGTSGRSDTQYF. CDR3 bases: TGCGCCAGCAGCTTGGCCCCCGGGACTAGCGGGAGGTCAGATACGCAGTATTTT.

This chain connects TRBV2 to TRBJ2-3; tentatively, D is TRBD2 (6 bases). The CDR3 loop spans 18 amino acids. Deletions cut 0 bases from V and 2 bases from J, with 18 bases between. Germline V gene data show CDR1 as SNHLY and CDR2 as FYNNEI. The CDR3, as DNA: TGTGCCAGCAGTGAAGCGAGGCGTACGGGAGCCGCCACAGATACGCAGTATTTT. It is translated as CASSEARRTGAATDTQYF.

The V gene is TRBV6-5, the J gene TRBJ2-2, with D hard to call. Deletions cut 10 bases from V and 0 bases from J, with 15 bases between. The CDR3 length is 15 residues. CDR1 is MNHEY and CDR2 is SVGAGI in the germline V gene. Here the CDR3 DNA reads TGTGCCACCCACCCCGGCGGCGCGAACACCGGGGAGCTGTTTTTT. It encodes CATHPGGANTGELFF.

The J gene is TRBJ2-3, the V gene TRBV11-2; 8 nucleotides agree with TRBD1. Germline V gene data show CDR1 as SGHAT and CDR2 as FQNNGV. Unmatched junction bases numbered 4, after V lost 1 base and J lost 10 bases. The CDR3 runs 13 residues. CDR3 nucleotides: TGTGCCAGCAGCTTAGGGACAGGGTGGGCGCAGTATTTT. Amino acids: CASSLGTGWAQYF.

The chain recombines TRBV5-1 with TRBJ2-6; 9 bases align to TRBD2. This CDR3 region has 19 residues. With V trimmed by 4 bases and J by 0 bases, 11 bases remained unmatched. Germline loops: CDR1 SGHRS, CDR2 YFSETQ. The DNA of the CDR3 is TGCGCCAGCAGCCCCCGGGTAGCGGGGGCTAGCTCTGGGGCCAACGTCCTGACTTTC. It encodes CASSPRVAGASSGANVLTF.

The chain recombines TRBV19 with TRBJ2-2; TRBD1 matches at 10 bases. The CDR3 has 13 residues. Germline CDR1 and CDR2: LNHDA and SQIVND (reference sequence). J gave up 5 bases and V 7 bases, and 1 base lay outside the gene matches. The CDR3 spells CASTGQGTGELFF. In nucleotides, the CDR3 is TGTGCCAGTACGGGACAGGGGACCGGGGAGCTGTTTTTT.

J is TRBJ2-1 and V is TRBV19; tentatively, D is TRBD2 (6 bases). This CDR3 region has 12 residues. Deletions cut 5 bases from V and 8 bases from J, with 10 bases between. CDR1 is LNHDA and CDR2 is SQIVND in the germline V gene (reference sequence). The CDR3 protein is CASSWRVDEQFF. In nucleotides, the CDR3 is TGTGCCAGTAGTTGGAGGGTGGATGAGCAGTTCTTC.

This clone was detected only a few times. The chain is built from TRBV5-1 and TRBJ1-5, with 10 bases identical to TRBD1. CDR3 length: 18 amino acids. The J segment lost 2 bases and the V segment lost 0 bases, leaving 8 bases of the junction unmatched. Germline V gene sequence: CDR1 SGHRS, CDR2 YFSETQ. The CDR3 bases are TGCGCCAGCAGCTTGGCCCCCTTGACAGGGGGCGGCAATCAGCCCCAGCATTTT. Amino acid sequence: CASSLAPLTGGGNQPQHF.

The chain has TRBV30 and TRBJ2-3; D may be TRBD1 (6 bases). Germline V gene lookup returns CDR1 GTSNPN and CDR2 SVGIG (reference sequence). V was clipped by 2 bases and J by 0 bases, with 12 bases between them. CDR3 length: 15 residues. CDR3 residues: CAWSPGRGSTDTQYF. CDR3 bases: TGTGCCTGGAGTCCCGGCAGGGGAAGCACAGATACGCAGTATTTT. The full variable domain, in which reference TRBV30 and TRBJ2-3 provide the parts outside the CDR3, is SQTIHQWPATLVQPVGSPLSLECTVEGTSNPNLYWYRQAAGRGLQLLFYSVGIGQISSEVPQNLSASRPQDRQFILSSKKLLLSDSGFYLCAWSPGRGSTDTQYFGPGTRLTVL.